Following are 21 T cell receptor beta chains from one sample sequenced in a study of memory CD8 T cells in hepatitis C reinfection. Time point given: peak reinfection, 3 to 8 weeks after reinfection detection. TCR sequencing was done directly ex vivo on sorted cells, without expansion in vitro. TCRdb's copy holds only in-frame clones and misses some; the assay was immunoSEQ multiplex PCR. The sample includes more than 35,000 clones, approximately 88% of them seen just once. Sequencing input: naive CD8+ T cells sorted from blood. The receptors shown here come from a man younger than 35 with hepatitis C virus infection.

This clone was detected a few times. The chain employs TRBV29-1 and TRBJ2-5, with D unresolved. This CDR3 spans 12 amino acids. Trimming shortened V by 5 bases and J by 2 bases, and 9 bases separated the two germline ends. The germline V gene encodes CDR1 SQVTM and CDR2 ANQGSEA. CDR3 loop: CSVLDLQETQYF. The CDR3 bases are TGCAGCGTTCTAGACCTACAAGAGACCCAGTACTTC.

In its sample, this clone was seen once. V and J are TRBV28 and TRBJ2-7; maybe TRBD1 (5 bases). CDR1 is MDHEN, CDR2 SYDVKM, per germline. The V end lost 5 bases, the J end lost 4 bases, and 6 bases lay between the germline ends. The CDR3 is 11 residues long. The CDR3 bases are TGTGCCAGCAGTCAGGGTTACGAGCAGTACTTC. It yields the protein CASSQGYEQYF.

The V call is TRBV19, the J call TRBJ2-7; TRBD1 might be the D (5 bases). The germline CDR1 and CDR2 sequences are LNHDA and SQIVND (reference sequence). The V and J ends lost 5 bases and 3 bases respectively, with 14 bases between them. The CDR3 extends over 14 amino acids. This CDR3 is CASSGAVIGYEQYF. In DNA form, the CDR3 reads TGTGCCAGTAGTGGGGCAGTAATAGGCTACGAGCAGTACTTC. Full variable domain (remainder filled in from reference TRBV19 and TRBJ2-7): DGGITQSPKYLFRKEGQNVTLSCEQNLNHDAMYWYRQDPGQGLRLIYYSQIVNDFQKGDIAEGYSVSREKKESFPLTVTSAQKNPTAFYLCASSGAVIGYEQYFGPGTRLTVT.

The chain has TRBV10-3 and TRBJ1-3, with no clear D. Germline V CDR1 and CDR2: ENHRY, SYGVKD. This CDR3 spans 14 amino acids. Trimming removed 10 bases at V and 0 bases at J, with 13 bases between. The CDR3 DNA follows: TGTGCCACTCTGTCGGGTAGCTCTGGAAACACCATATATTTT. As protein: CATLSGSSGNTIYF.

The chain uses TRBV5-4 and TRBJ2-1; 10 positions agree with TRBD1. CDR1 is SGHNT, CDR2 YYREEE, per germline (reference sequence). The CDR3 covers 14 residues. V shed 3 bases, J shed 8 bases, and the junction held 5 bases outside the gene matches. This CDR3 reads CASSSDRGSDEQFF. As DNA, the CDR3 is TGTGCCAGCAGCTCGGACAGGGGGTCGGATGAGCAGTTCTTC.

The chain carries TRBV15 and TRBJ2-1, with 8 bases identical to TRBD2. The CDR3 is made up of 16 amino acids. The V segment lost 0 bases and the J segment 4 bases; nucleotides outside the gene matches: 5. The germline gives CDR1 LNHNV, CDR2 YYDKDF (reference sequence). The CDR3 bases are TGTGCCACCAGCAGAGAGGGGACTAGTCAGTACAATGAGCAGTTCTTC. Residues: CATSREGTSQYNEQFF.

This chain connects TRBV30 to TRBJ2-5; possibly TRBD1 for D (5 bases). The germline V and J ends were trimmed by 0 bases and 5 bases, with 16 bases remaining between them. The germline CDR1 and CDR2 sequences are GTSNPN and SVGIG (reference sequence). CDR3 size: 15 residues. Here the CDR3 DNA reads TGTGCCTGGAGTGTACAAGGGGCAGGTTTGGAGACCCAGTACTTC. It yields the protein CAWSVQGAGLETQYF. Looking up the rest from reference TRBV30 and TRBJ2-5 gives the full variable domain: SQTIHQWPATLVQPVGSPLSLECTVEGTSNPNLYWYRQAAGRGLQLLFYSVGIGQISSEVPQNLSASRPQDRQFILSSKKLLLSDSGFYLCAWSVQGAGLETQYFGPGTRLLVL.

This chain uses TRBV7-2 with TRBJ2-5, with 8 nucleotides matching TRBD2. V lost 4 bases, J lost 2 bases, and 6 bases stayed unmatched. This CDR3 comprises 15 residues. Germline CDR1 reads SGHTA; CDR2 reads FQGNSA. The CDR3 DNA follows: TGTGCCAGCAGCTCCACGGGGGGGGATCAAGAGACCCAGTACTTC. Amino acids: CASSSTGGDQETQYF. Full variable domain (rest looked up from reference TRBV7-2 and TRBJ2-5): GAGVSQSPSNKVTEKGKDVELRCDPISGHTALYWYRQSLGQGLEFLIYFQGNSAPDKSGLPSDRFSAERTGGSVSTLTIQRTQQEDSAVYLCASSSTGGDQETQYFGPGTRLLVL.

The V call is TRBV6-5, the J call TRBJ2-2; 7 bases fit TRBD1. The CDR3 spans 14 residues. Losses at the gene ends were 4 bases for V and 6 bases for J; bases not matched to a gene: 5. The germline CDR1 and CDR2 sequences are MNHEY and SVGAGI. The CDR3, as DNA: TGTGCCAGCAGTTTTGGACAGGACGCCGGGGAGCTGTTTTTT. As protein: CASSFGQDAGELFF.

The V and J genes are TRBV4-2 and TRBJ2-2, with D hard to call. The CDR3 is 14 amino acids. The germline CDR1 and CDR2 sequences are LGHNA and YNFKEQ. The V end was cut by 1 base, the J end by 5 bases, with 8 bases between. CDR3 DNA sequence: TGTGCCAGCAGCCAAGTCGGAGAAACCGGGGAGCTGTTTTTT. This gives the protein CASSQVGETGELFF.

The chain is built from TRBV7-6 and TRBJ2-3, with a tentative D call TRBD2 (5 bases). The CDR3 has 13 amino acids. V lost 1 base and J lost 5, with 7 bases in between. Germline CDR1 reads SGHVS; CDR2 reads FNYEAQ. The CDR3, as DNA: TGTGCCAGCAGCTTAGATGAGGGAGATACGCAGTATTTT. Translating it yields CASSLDEGDTQYF.

This chain connects TRBV6-5 to TRBJ1-1; the D is unclear. The CDR3 totals 15 residues. Germline V gives CDR1 MNHEY, CDR2 SVGAGI. The ends were cut back, 0 bases at V and 2 bases at J, with 10 bases in the middle. CDR3 sequence reads: CASSYSIGVNTEAFF. The CDR3 DNA reads TGTGCCAGCAGTTACTCGATCGGGGTTAACACTGAAGCTTTCTTT.

This chain links TRBV27 with TRBJ2-7; TRBD2 agrees at 11 bases. CDR3 length: 16 amino acids. The germline V gene encodes CDR1 MNHEY and CDR2 SMNVEV (reference sequence). V lost 8 bases to trimming and J lost 2 bases; unmatched junction nucleotides: 11. The chain's CDR3 is CASGPLAGGLTYEQYV. The CDR3 bases are TGTGCCAGCGGGCCTCTAGCGGGGGGTTTAACCTACGAGCAGTACGTC.

This rearrangement joins TRBV5-1 to TRBJ2-7, with 14 bases fitting TRBD2. Germline V gene sequence: CDR1 SGHRS, CDR2 YFSETQ. V lost 3 bases and J lost 5; bases outside the gene matches: 4. There are 15 residues in the CDR3. The CDR3 nucleotides are TGCGCCAGCAGCTCGGGACTAGCGGGAGAGGACGAGCAGTACTTC. Translation gives CASSSGLAGEDEQYF. The full variable domain, in which reference TRBV5-1 and TRBJ2-7 provide the parts outside the CDR3, is KAGVTQTPRYLIKTRGQQVTLSCSPISGHRSVSWYQQTPGQGLQFLFEYFSETQRNKGNFPGRFSGRQFSNSRSEMNVSTLELGDSALYLCASSSGLAGEDEQYFGPGTRLTVT.

This clone was detected only once. The chain has TRBV28 and TRBJ2-1; TRBD1 is a possible D gene (6 bases). The CDR3 totals 15 residues. Germline CDR1 reads MDHEN; CDR2 reads SYDVKM. Trimming shortened V by 5 bases and J by 9 bases, and 20 bases separated the two germline ends. CDR3: CASSEPTGFGGEQFF. The CDR3 coding sequence is TGTGCCAGCAGTGAACCTACAGGGTTTGGGGGTGAGCAGTTCTTC. Full variable domain (missing parts from reference TRBV28 and TRBJ2-1): DVKVTQSSRYLVKRTGEKVFLECVQDMDHENMFWYRQDPGLGLRLIYFSYDVKMKEKGDIPEGYSVSREKKERFSLILESASTNQTSMYLCASSEPTGFGGEQFFGPGTRLTVL.

The V call is TRBV5-1, the J call TRBJ2-1; 13 bases fit TRBD2. The CDR3 has 15 amino acids. Germline lookup yields CDR1 SGHRS and CDR2 YFSETQ. The trim removed 4 bases at V and 8 bases at J, leaving 6 bases unmatched. The CDR3 DNA sequence: TGCGCCAGCAGCCAGGGACTAGCGGGATACGATGAGCAGTTCTTC. Amino acid sequence: CASSQGLAGYDEQFF.

The chain links TRBV5-5 to TRBJ2-7; 7 nucleotides line up with TRBD1. The V gene end was trimmed by 2 bases and the J gene end by 5 bases; junction bases not matched to a gene: 7. Germline V lookup: CDR1 SGHKS, CDR2 YYEKEE (reference sequence). The length of the CDR3 is 14 residues. The CDR3 coding sequence is TGTGCCAGCAGCTTCTTTCAGGGGGATGACGAGCAGTACGTC. It encodes CASSFFQGDDEQYV.

The CDR3 is CASSSSGYSQHGELFF. DNA of the CDR3: TGTGCCAGCAGTTCCTCGGGGTATTCCCAACACGGGGAGCTGTTTTTT. V usage is TRBV27 and J usage is TRBJ2-2, with a tentative D call TRBD2 (5 bases). Trimming left V 4 bases short and J 7 bases short, with 19 bases between. The CDR3 length is 16 residues. Germline V gene sequence: CDR1 MNHEY, CDR2 SMNVEV (reference sequence).

This chain joins TRBV5-1 and TRBJ1-1, with a possible D match to TRBD1 (6 bases). V was shortened by 1 base and J by 4 bases, with 8 bases between the two germline ends. This CDR3 region has 13 residues. The germline CDR1 and CDR2 sequences are SGHRS and YFSETQ. CDR3 sequence reads: CASSLTGITEAFF. The CDR3 nucleotides are TGCGCCAGCAGCTTGACAGGGATCACTGAAGCTTTCTTT.

Remarks on this clone: Other DNA sequences from this sample encode an identical CDR3 as well. This rearrangement joins TRBV7-6 to TRBJ2-1; TRBD2 agrees at 12 bases. The CDR3 has 15 amino acids. The trim removed 5 bases at V and 6 bases at J, leaving 5 bases unmatched. Germline lookup yields CDR1 SGHVS and CDR2 FNYEAQ. As DNA, the CDR3 is TGTGCCAGCAGCCTACTAGCGGGGGGAGGCAATGAGCAGTTCTTC. It translates to CASSLLAGGGNEQFF.

This sequence joins TRBV7-9 and TRBJ1-1; 9 bases match TRBD1. The germline CDR1 and CDR2 sequences are SEHNR and FQNEAQ (reference sequence). This CDR3 contains 14 residues. The junction had 7 bases not matched to a gene; V was cut back by 2 bases and J by 9 bases. CDR3 residues: CASSLPGTGSKAFF. DNA for the CDR3: TGTGCCAGCAGCTTACCGGGGACAGGGTCGAAAGCTTTCTTT.